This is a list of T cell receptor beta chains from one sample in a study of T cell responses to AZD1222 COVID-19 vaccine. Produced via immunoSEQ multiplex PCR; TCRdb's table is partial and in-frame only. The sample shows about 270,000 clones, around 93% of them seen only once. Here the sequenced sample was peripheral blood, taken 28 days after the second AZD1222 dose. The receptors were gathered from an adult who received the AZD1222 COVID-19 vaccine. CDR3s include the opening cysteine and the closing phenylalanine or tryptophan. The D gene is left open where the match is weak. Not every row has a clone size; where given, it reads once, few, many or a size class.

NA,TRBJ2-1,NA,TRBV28,TGTGCCAGCAGTTCTTTACAGGGTGATCAGTTCTTC,CASSSLQGDQFF
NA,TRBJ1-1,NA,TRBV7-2,TGTGCCAGCAGCTTAGTGATGGGCGAAGCTTTCTTT,CASSLVMGEAFF
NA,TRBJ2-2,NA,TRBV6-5,TGTGCCAGCAGTTACCCCCCAGGGTCCAACACCGGGGAGCTGTTTTTT,CASSYPPGSNTGELFF
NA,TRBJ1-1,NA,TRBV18,TGTGCCAGCTCACCCATTGTGGGGGCAGCTTTCTTT,CASSPIVGAAFF
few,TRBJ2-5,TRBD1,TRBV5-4,TGTGCCAGCAGCTCAGGGACAGTACACCAAGAGACCCAGTACTTC,CASSSGTVHQETQYF
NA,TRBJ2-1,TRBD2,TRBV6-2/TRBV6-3,TGTGCCAGCAGTTACGATACTAGCGGGAGAAAGTTCTTC,CASSYDTSGRKFF
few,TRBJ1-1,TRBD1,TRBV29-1,TGCAGCGTTGAAGATCCCTCTACAGGGGCGACTGAAGCTTTCTTT,CSVEDPSTGATEAFF
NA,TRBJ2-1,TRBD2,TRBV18,TGTGCCAGCTCCCCCGGACTAGCGGGAGATAATGAGCAGTTCTTC,CASSPGLAGDNEQFF
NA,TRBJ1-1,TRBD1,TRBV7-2,TGTGCCAGCAGCCCTGAGCGGACAGGGCGGACTGAAGCTTTCTTT,CASSPERTGRTEAFF
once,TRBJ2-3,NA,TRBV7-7,TGTGCTAGCAGCTTAGCGTTTTCTAGCTCAGATACGCAGTATTTT,CASSLAFSSSDTQYF
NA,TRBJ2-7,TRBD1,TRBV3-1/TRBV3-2,TGTGCCAGCAGCTCCTTCGGGACAGGCGCTCGCGAGCAGTACTTC,CASSSFGTGAREQYF
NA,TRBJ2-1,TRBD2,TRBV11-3,TGTGCCAGCAGCTTAGGCAGCGGGATGTCGGGCTCCTACAATGAGCAGTTCTTC,CASSLGSGMSGSYNEQFF
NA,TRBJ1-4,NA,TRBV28,TGTGCCAGCATCACCGCTGGGGGGGCGCTTAGTAATGAAAAACTGTTTTTT,CASITAGGALSNEKLFF
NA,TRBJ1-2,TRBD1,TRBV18,TGTGCCAGCTCACCAACCCCTGGGACAGCGATGCGGAACTATGGCTACACCTTC,CASSPTPGTAMRNYGYTF
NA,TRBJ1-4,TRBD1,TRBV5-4,TGTGCCAGCAGCTATGGACAGGGGTCTAATGAAAAACTGTTTTTT,CASSYGQGSNEKLFF
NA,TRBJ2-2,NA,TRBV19,TGTGCCAGTAGACCCGGGACACATAACACCGGGGAGCTGTTTTTT,CASRPGTHNTGELFF
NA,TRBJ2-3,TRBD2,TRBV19,TGTGCCAGTAGTAACCCCAGAACTAGCGGGGGAACCACAGATACGCAGTATTTT,CASSNPRTSGGTTDTQYF
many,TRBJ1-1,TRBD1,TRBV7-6,TGTGCCAGCAGCCGAGGGGCAGGGGGAGGCACTGAAGCTTTCTTT,CASSRGAGGGTEAFF
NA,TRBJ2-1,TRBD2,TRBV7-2,TGTGCCAGCAGCCCTCCCGGGAGGAGGTGGCAGTTCTTC,CASSPPGRRWQFF
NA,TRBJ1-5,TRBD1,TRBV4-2,TGTGCCAGCAGCCAGATCGACAGGGATGATCAGCCCCAGCATTTT,CASSQIDRDDQPQHF
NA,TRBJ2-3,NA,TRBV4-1,TGCGCCAGCAGCCCAGGGGCCCTAGCGAGCACAGATACGCAGTATTTT,CASSPGALASTDTQYF
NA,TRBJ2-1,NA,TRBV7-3,TGTGCCAGCAGCCCTACTCAATACAATGAGCAGTTCTTC,CASSPTQYNEQFF
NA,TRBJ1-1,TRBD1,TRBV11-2,TGTGCCAGCAGCTCCACAGGGGAATTGGCGGCGAACACTGAAGCTTTCTTT,CASSSTGELAANTEAFF
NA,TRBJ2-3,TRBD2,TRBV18,TGTGCCAGCTCGCCATCTAGCGGGGTGAGCACAGATACGCAGTATTTT,CASSPSSGVSTDTQYF
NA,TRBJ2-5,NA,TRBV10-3,TGTGCCATCAGTGCACAGGGAAACCAAGAGACCCAGTACTTC,CAISAQGNQETQYF
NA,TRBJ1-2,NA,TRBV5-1,TGCGCCAGCAGCCCGGGAACAGGGACGGGCGGCTACACCTTC,CASSPGTGTGGYTF
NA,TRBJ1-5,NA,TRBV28,TGTGCCAGTCTTCTGGGGGGGGCAAGCAATCAGCCCCAGCATTTT,CASLLGGASNQPQHF
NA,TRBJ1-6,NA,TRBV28,TGTGCCAGCAGCCCCCAAAGAAGAACAGGCGGCAGGTCCTATAATTCACCCCTCCACTTT,CASSPQRRTGGRSYNSPLHF
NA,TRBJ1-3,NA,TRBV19,TGTGCCAGTAGTATCTCAGGGGCTGGAAACACCATATATTTT,CASSISGAGNTIYF
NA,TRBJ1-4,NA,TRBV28,TGTGCCAGCAGCCAGACAGGTTTGGATGAAAAACTGTTTTTT,CASSQTGLDEKLFF
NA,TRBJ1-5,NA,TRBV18,TGTGCCAGCTCAGGGGCAGGAGGGGCCAATCAGCCCCAGCATTTT,CASSGAGGANQPQHF
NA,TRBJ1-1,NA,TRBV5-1,TGCGCTACCCAGAGGGGGGACGGGGCTGAAGCTTTCTTT,CATQRGDGAEAFF
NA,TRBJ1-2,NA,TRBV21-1,TGTGCCAGCAGCAAAAAGGGACACCCTAGCTACGGCTACACCTTC,CASSKKGHPSYGYTF
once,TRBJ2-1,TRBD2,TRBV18,TGTGCCAGCTCACCAATTCTAGCGGGAGGGGACAATGAGCAGTTCTTC,CASSPILAGGDNEQFF
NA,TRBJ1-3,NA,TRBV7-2,TGTGCCAGCAGCTCCTGGGGTGCCTCTGGAAACACCATATATTTT,CASSSWGASGNTIYF
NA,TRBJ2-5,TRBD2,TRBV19,TGTGCCAGTAGTATATTAGGCCTAGCGGGAGGGGAGACCCAGTACTTC,CASSILGLAGGETQYF
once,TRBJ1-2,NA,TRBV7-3,TGTGCCAGCAGCGACACGGTGGGGTATGGCTACACCTTC,CASSDTVGYGYTF
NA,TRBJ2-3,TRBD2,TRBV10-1,TGCGCCAGCAGTGCCGCTAGCGGGGTGGATACGCAGTATTTT,CASSAASGVDTQYF
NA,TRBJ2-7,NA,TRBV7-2,TGTGCCAGCAGCCGGCTTAGCCCCTACGAGCAGTACTTC,CASSRLSPYEQYF
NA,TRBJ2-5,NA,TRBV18,TGTGCCACCGCCGCAGCCAGACAAGAGACCCAGTACTTC,CATAAARQETQYF
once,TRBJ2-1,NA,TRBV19,TGTGCCAGTATCCCCCCCGGACCTATGGGTGAGCAGTTCTTC,CASIPPGPMGEQFF
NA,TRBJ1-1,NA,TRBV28,TGTGCCAGCAGCCCCCCCCAGAACACTGAAGCTTTCTTT,CASSPPQNTEAFF
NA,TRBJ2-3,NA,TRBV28,TGTGCCAGCAGCCCCGGCGGGACAATGAATACGCAGTATTTT,CASSPGGTMNTQYF
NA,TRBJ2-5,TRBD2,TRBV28,TGTGCCAGCAGCTCTAGCGGGAAGTCTGAGACCCAGTACTTC,CASSSSGKSETQYF
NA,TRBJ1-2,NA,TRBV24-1,TGTGCCACCAGTGATTTTTCCGGGGGAGGCTACACCTTC,CATSDFSGGGYTF
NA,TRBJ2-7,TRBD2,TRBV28,TGTGCCAGCTGCACGAGCGGGAGGCCTACGGGCTACGAGCAGTACTTC,CASCTSGRPTGYEQYF
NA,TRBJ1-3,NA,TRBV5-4,TGTGCCAGCGGCTGGGACGGTGGAAACACCATATATTTT,CASGWDGGNTIYF